This paragraph reports one T cell receptor (beta chain). The antigen is not known. The source of the sample is a study of a mutant IDH1 vaccine in newly diagnosed glioma. The wider study: Following radiotherapy alone, or alongside temozolomide cycles, vaccination was started after an interval of 4-6 weeks. Sex among treated patients split about 60% male, approximately 38% female; mean age was approximately 40 years. Before enrollment, patients got radiotherapy alone, temozolomide alone, or mostly the combination. V12 occurred at week 35 and V13 at week 47.

The V end lost 1 base, the J end lost 5 bases, and 14 bases lay between the germline ends. This CDR3 comprises 16 residues. In germline, CDR1 is SGHTA, CDR2 FQGNSA. The time point: week 35, safety follow-up. Vaccination used 300 ug of mutant IDH1 20-mer peptide per dose, with topical imiquimod. Assay used: immunoSEQ multiplex PCR; TCRdb lists only in-frame clones, some missing. The table lists over 40,000 clones, about 76% of them singletons. This TCR was recovered from a woman in her 40s with glioma. Some clones in this sample may be carry-over from other donors' samples. This material consisted of PBMCs, taken from a glioma patient whose treatment included an IDH1 peptide vaccine. V gene TRBV7-2 combines with J gene TRBJ2-2, with a tentative D call TRBD2 (5 bases). Here the CDR3 reads CASSLEVRRSTGELFF. CDR3 in DNA: TGTGCCAGCAGCTTAGAGGTTCGGAGGTCGACCGGGGAGCTGTTTTTT. Complete variable domain (other parts from reference TRBV7-2 and TRBJ2-2): GAGVSQSPSNKVTEKGKDVELRCDPISGHTALYWYRQSLGQGLEFLIYFQGNSAPDKSGLPSDRFSAERTGGSVSTLTIQRTQQEDSAVYLCASSLEVRRSTGELFFGEGSRLTVL.